A single sample is the source of the 22 T cell receptor beta chains below, sequenced in a study of patients and donors after allogeneic stem cell transplantation. Via MiXCR, TCRdb re-called the RT-PCR reads, giving one row per CDR3 protein. The repertoire has hundreds of thousands of distinct CDR3 sequences, around an eighth of them found once; the top ten carry roughly 11%. The source material was blood, either unsorted or a sorted T cell fraction (not recorded which). Every receptor here comes from a human donor who was either an allogeneic HSCT recipient or a stem cell or donor lymphocyte infusion donor (not recorded which). It is not recorded whose cells these are; they may come from a transplant donor.

This clonotype was picked up a small number of times. The V and J genes are TRBV15 and TRBJ2-2; TRBD2 is a possible D gene (6 bases). The CDR3 is 19 amino acids. Germline V gives CDR1 LNHNV, CDR2 YYDKDF (reference sequence). The V and J ends lost 0 bases and 0 bases respectively, with 17 bases between them. The CDR3 loop is CATSRDPRGGIPNTGELFF. CDR3 in DNA: TGTGCCACCAGCAGAGATCCGAGGGGCGGGATACCGAACACCGGGGAGCTGTTTTTT.

This clonotype was counted between two and nine times. The V gene is TRBV30, the J gene TRBJ1-1; D is perhaps TRBD1 (5 bases). Germline V gene sequence: CDR1 GTSNPN, CDR2 SVGIG (reference sequence). The V gene lost 5 bases and the J gene lost 1 base, with 14 bases spanning the gap. This CDR3 region has 14 residues. CDR3 DNA sequence: TGTGCCTGGTGGCCCCGGGGCGGGAACACTGAAGCTTTCTTT. This codes for CAWWPRGGNTEAFF.

This sequence joins TRBV7-2 and TRBJ2-3; D is undetermined. CDR1 SGHTA and CDR2 FQGNSA come from the germline V gene. The germline V and J ends were trimmed by 0 bases and 2 bases, with 12 bases remaining between them. The CDR3 is 16 residues long. CDR3 nucleotides: TGTGCCAGCAGCTTAGCCGGCGGAGCCTTCACAGATACGCAGTATTTT. This gives the protein CASSLAGGAFTDTQYF. The variable domain in full, with the rest retrieved from reference TRBV7-2 and TRBJ2-3, is GAGVSQSPSNKVTEKGKDVELRCDPISGHTALYWYRQSLGQGLEFLIYFQGNSAPDKSGLPSDRFSAERTGGSVSTLTIQRTQQEDSAVYLCASSLAGGAFTDTQYFGPGTRLTVL.

There are a few counts of this clonotype. The chain joins TRBV5-1 to TRBJ2-6; D not certain. This CDR3 contains 16 residues. The germline V and J ends were trimmed by 4 bases and 0 bases, with 11 bases remaining between them. Germline CDR1 SGHRS, CDR2 YFSETQ. The CDR3 is CASSLSGVSGANVLTF. The CDR3 DNA follows: TGCGCCAGCAGCCTTTCGGGCGTCTCTGGGGCCAACGTCCTGACTTTC.

In this sample, this clonotype turned up many times. This chain uses TRBV7-2 with TRBJ2-2; D could derive from TRBD1 or TRBD2 (5 bases each). Germline values: CDR1 SGHTA, CDR2 FQGNSA. This CDR3 has 16 amino acids. V was clipped by 5 bases and J by 0 bases, with 13 bases between them. The CDR3 nucleotides read TGTGCCAGCAGCCAGGAGGACACATCGAACACCGGGGAGCTGTTTTTT. This codes for CASSQEDTSNTGELFF.

This clonotype was picked up a small number of times. The J gene is TRBJ1-1, the V gene TRBV6-1; TRBD1 matches 8 bases. The CDR3 is 17 residues long. The J segment lost 1 base and the V segment lost 7 bases, leaving 14 bases of the junction unmatched. The germline gives CDR1 MNHNS, CDR2 SASEGT. The CDR3 spells CASTVGGRGLANTEAFF. As DNA, the CDR3 is TGTGCCAGCACCGTCGGCGGCAGGGGGCTTGCGAACACTGAAGCTTTCTTT.

This clonotype was observed a handful of times. V usage is TRBV15 and J usage is TRBJ2-1; the D gene is possibly TRBD1 (6 bases). This CDR3 contains 15 residues. CDR1 is LNHNV and CDR2 is YYDKDF in the germline V gene (reference sequence). The V end was cut by 0 bases, the J end by 7 bases, with 13 bases between. The chain's CDR3 is CATSRDTGKLNEQFF. The CDR3 DNA sequence: TGTGCCACCAGCAGAGACACAGGGAAGTTGAATGAGCAGTTCTTC.

This clonotype was detected many times. V gene TRBV5-1 combines with J gene TRBJ2-3; possible D gene TRBD2, 6 bases. This CDR3 spans 14 amino acids. V lost 0 bases to trimming and J lost 6 bases, with 11 bases between them. Germline CDR1 SGHRS, CDR2 YFSETQ. This chain's CDR3 is CASSLASTSDTQYF. CDR3 DNA sequence: TGCGCCAGCAGCTTGGCCTCAACTAGCGATACGCAGTATTTT.

The table lists this clonotype with many counts. This chain uses TRBV5-6 with TRBJ1-2; D may be TRBD1 (5 bases). Germline V gene data show CDR1 as SGHDT and CDR2 as YYEEEE. V was cut by 4 bases and J by 4 bases, with 14 bases left in between. The CDR3 extends over 14 amino acids. The CDR3 DNA reads TGTGCCAGCAGCCAGCTTACAGGAGCCTATGGCTACACCTTC. Translation: CASSQLTGAYGYTF.

This clonotype showed up many times. The rearrangement joins TRBV9 to TRBJ2-1, with D perhaps TRBD1 (6 bases). V was trimmed by 0 bases and J by 3 bases, leaving 13 bases between them. The germline V gene has CDR1 SGDLS and CDR2 YYNGEE. This CDR3 has 16 amino acids. This chain's CDR3 is CASSVGGTTFYNEQFF. DNA of the CDR3: TGTGCCAGCAGCGTAGGTGGGACAACTTTCTACAATGAGCAGTTCTTC.

V usage is TRBV2 and J usage is TRBJ1-5; 8 nucleotides agree with TRBD1. The ends lost 4 bases at V and 1 base at J; junction bases unmatched: 6. Per the germline V gene, CDR1 is SNHLY and CDR2 is FYNNEI. The CDR3 covers 16 residues. CDR3 nucleotides: TGTGCCAGCAGTGCCTGGAGGGACAGGAGCAATCAGCCCCAGCATTTT. The encoded protein is CASSAWRDRSNQPQHF.

The chain couples TRBV4-1 to TRBJ2-1; D gene ambiguous. Trimming removed 1 base from V and 7 bases from J, with 11 bases in between. This CDR3 contains 14 residues. Germline V gene lookup returns CDR1 MGHRA and CDR2 YSYEKL. CDR3 bases: TGCGCCAGCAGCCAAGTCGGTCAGAAGAATGAGCAGTTCTTC. It encodes CASSQVGQKNEQFF.

CDR3 amino acids: CASKTEASYEQYF. The CDR3 DNA sequence: TGCGCCAGCAAAACAGAGGCCTCCTACGAGCAGTACTTC. The V and J genes are TRBV5-1 and TRBJ2-7; no definite D call. V shed 6 bases and J shed 0 bases, with 10 bases lying between them. Germline V gene lookup returns CDR1 SGHRS and CDR2 YFSETQ. The CDR3 has 13 amino acids.

The chain links TRBV20-1 to TRBJ2-5, with D tentatively TRBD1 or TRBD2 (6 bases each). V lost 5 bases and J lost 4, with 14 bases in between. CDR1 is DFQATT, CDR2 SNEGSKA, per germline (reference sequence). The CDR3 sequence is 13 residues long. The CDR3 region is CSAGGGQLETQYF. The CDR3 nucleotides read TGCAGTGCTGGAGGGGGACAACTAGAGACCCAGTACTTC.

This clonotype was seen a handful of times. The gene calls are TRBV6-4 and TRBJ1-5; the D gene is possibly TRBD1 (6 bases). Germline loops: CDR1 MRHNA, CDR2 SNTAGT. CDR3 length: 14 amino acids. Trimming removed 7 bases from V and 6 bases from J, with 16 bases in between. The CDR3 nucleotides read TGTGCCAGCAAAACAGGGTGGGCGCGTCAGCCCCAGCATTTT. Its protein is CASKTGWARQPQHF.

The chain links TRBV5-4 to TRBJ2-3; 8 nucleotides agree with TRBD2. This CDR3 has 14 residues. Germline V gene lookup returns CDR1 SGHNT and CDR2 YYREEE (reference sequence). With 4 bases clipped from V and 7 bases from J, the junction kept 8 bases outside the gene matches. CDR3 amino acids: CASSLWTSLNTQYF. CDR3 nucleotide sequence: TGTGCCAGCAGCCTATGGACTAGCTTAAATACGCAGTATTTT.

This clonotype was counted between two and nine times. The chain has TRBV14 and TRBJ1-6; TRBD1 is a possible D gene (5 bases). The germline CDR1 and CDR2 sequences are SGHDN and FVKESK. CDR3 length equals 12 residues. V was trimmed by 3 bases and J by 8 bases, leaving 5 bases between them. DNA of the CDR3: TGTGCCAGCAGCCAGGGGGATTCACCCCTCCACTTT. Its translation: CASSQGDSPLHF. The entire variable domain, with the rest obtained from reference TRBV14 and TRBJ1-6, is as follows: EAGVTQFPSHSVIEKGQTVTLRCDPISGHDNLYWYRRVMGKEIKFLLHFVKESKQDESGMPNNRFLAERTGGTYSTLKVQPAELEDSGVYFCASSQGDSPLHFGNGTRLTVT.

V and J are TRBV18 and TRBJ2-7; tentative D call: TRBD2 (6 bases). V was cut by 3 bases and J by 2 bases, with 23 bases left in between. The germline V gene encodes CDR1 KGHSH and CDR2 LQKENI. The CDR3 extends over 18 amino acids. CDR3 coding DNA: TGTGCCAGCTCACCCGGTCCGGGGGTAAGGAAGGTTGCCTACGAGCAGTACTTC. It yields the protein CASSPGPGVRKVAYEQYF.

This clonotype was seen repeatedly, ten times or more. The chain links TRBV12-3 or TRBV12-4 to TRBJ2-5; no clear D gene. V gave up 4 bases and J gave up 11 bases, with 14 bases separating them. The CDR3 contains 12 residues. CDR3 in DNA: TGTGCCAGCAGTTCAATCCCGGGCCTACAGTACTTC. Translation: CASSSIPGLQYF.

This clonotype showed up many times. The gene calls are TRBV29-1 and TRBJ2-6; D may be TRBD2 (7 bases). This CDR3 comprises 15 residues. Trimming took 1 base from V and 2 from J, leaving 9 bases between them. Germline assignment: CDR1 SQVTM and CDR2 ANQGSEA. CDR3 sequence reads: CSVEGGGAGANVLTF. For the CDR3, the DNA is TGCAGCGTTGAAGGGGGGGGCGCTGGGGCCAACGTCCTGACTTTC.

V is TRBV27 and J is TRBJ2-1; 10 bases match TRBD2. V was clipped by 1 base and J by 7 bases; unmatched bases: 4. This CDR3 spans 15 amino acids. Germline CDR1 and CDR2: MNHEY and SMNVEV (reference sequence). In DNA form, the CDR3 reads TGTGCCAGCAGTTTATTCGGACTAGCGGCAAATGAGCAGTTCTTC. This encodes CASSLFGLAANEQFF.

The rearrangement uses TRBV29-1 and TRBJ2-6; TRBD1 aligns across 11 bases. V shed 3 bases and J 1 base; nucleotides not matched to a gene: 5. Germline values: CDR1 SQVTM, CDR2 ANQGSEA. CDR3 length: 17 residues. The CDR3 here is CSVDTGTGGSGANVLTF. CDR3 sequence (DNA): TGCAGCGTTGACACTGGGACAGGGGGGTCTGGGGCCAACGTCCTGACTTTC.